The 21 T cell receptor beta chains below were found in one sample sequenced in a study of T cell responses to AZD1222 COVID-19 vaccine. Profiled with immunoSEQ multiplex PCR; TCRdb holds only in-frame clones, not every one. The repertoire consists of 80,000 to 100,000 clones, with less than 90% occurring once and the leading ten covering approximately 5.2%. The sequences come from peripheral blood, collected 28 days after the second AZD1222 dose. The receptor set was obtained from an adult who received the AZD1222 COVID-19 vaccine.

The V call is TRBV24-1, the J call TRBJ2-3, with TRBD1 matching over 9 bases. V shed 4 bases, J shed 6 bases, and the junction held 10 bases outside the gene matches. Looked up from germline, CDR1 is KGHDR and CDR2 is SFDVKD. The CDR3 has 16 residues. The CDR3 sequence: CATSEPGQGGSDTQYF. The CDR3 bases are TGTGCCACCAGTGAGCCGGGACAGGGAGGATCGGATACGCAGTATTTT.

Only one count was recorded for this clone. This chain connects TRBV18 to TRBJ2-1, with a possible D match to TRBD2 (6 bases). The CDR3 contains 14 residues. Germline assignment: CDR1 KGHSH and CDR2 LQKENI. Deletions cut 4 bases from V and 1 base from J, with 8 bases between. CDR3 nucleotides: TGTGCCAGCTCACGGGACTCTTCCTACAATGAGCAGTTCTTC. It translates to CASSRDSSYNEQFF.

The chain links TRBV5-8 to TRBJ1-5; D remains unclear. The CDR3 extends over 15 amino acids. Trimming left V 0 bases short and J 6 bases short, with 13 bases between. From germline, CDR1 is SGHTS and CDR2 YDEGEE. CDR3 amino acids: CASSLEDRYGQPQHF. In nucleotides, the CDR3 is TGTGCCAGCAGCTTGGAGGATAGGTACGGTCAGCCCCAGCATTTT.

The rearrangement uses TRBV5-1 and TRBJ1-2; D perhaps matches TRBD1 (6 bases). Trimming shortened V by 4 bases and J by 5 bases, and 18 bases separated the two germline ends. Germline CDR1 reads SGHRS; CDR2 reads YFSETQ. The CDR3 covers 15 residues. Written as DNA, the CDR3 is TGCGCCAGCAGCAACTCTGGCGGGGGGGCGTATGGCTACACCTTC. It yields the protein CASSNSGGGAYGYTF.

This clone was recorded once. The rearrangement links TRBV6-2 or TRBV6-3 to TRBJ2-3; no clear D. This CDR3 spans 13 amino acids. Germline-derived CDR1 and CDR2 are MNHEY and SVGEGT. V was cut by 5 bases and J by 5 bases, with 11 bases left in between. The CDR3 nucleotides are TGTGCCAGCAGTACGACTGGGAAAGATACGCAGTATTTT. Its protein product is CASSTTGKDTQYF.

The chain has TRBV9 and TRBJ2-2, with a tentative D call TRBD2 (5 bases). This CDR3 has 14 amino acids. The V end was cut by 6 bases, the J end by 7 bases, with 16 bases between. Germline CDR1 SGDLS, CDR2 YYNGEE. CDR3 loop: CASTEGQGVGELFF. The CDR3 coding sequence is TGTGCCAGCACTGAGGGCCAAGGAGTCGGGGAGCTGTTTTTT.

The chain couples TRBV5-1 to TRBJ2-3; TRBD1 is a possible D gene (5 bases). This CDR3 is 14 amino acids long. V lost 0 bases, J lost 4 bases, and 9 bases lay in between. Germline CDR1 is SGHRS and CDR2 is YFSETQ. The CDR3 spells CASSLGQGPDTQYF. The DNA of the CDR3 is TGCGCCAGCAGCTTGGGGCAGGGTCCAGATACGCAGTATTTT.

This CDR3 is CASSPYRGHDQPQHF. The DNA of the CDR3 is TGTGCCAGCAGCCCTTACAGGGGGCACGATCAGCCCCAGCATTTT. The rearrangement uses TRBV3-1 (or the pseudogene TRBV3-2) and TRBJ1-5; TRBD1 agrees at 9 bases. Germline CDR1 and CDR2: LGHDT and YNNKEL (reference sequence). The CDR3 totals 15 residues. Losses at the gene ends were 4 bases for V and 5 bases for J; bases not matched to a gene: 6.

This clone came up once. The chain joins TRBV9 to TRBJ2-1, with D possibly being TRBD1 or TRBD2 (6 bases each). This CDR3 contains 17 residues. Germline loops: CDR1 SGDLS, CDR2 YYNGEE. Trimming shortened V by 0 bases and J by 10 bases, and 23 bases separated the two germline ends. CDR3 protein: CASSVVGGAFPGGEQFF. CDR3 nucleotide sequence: TGTGCCAGCAGCGTAGTGGGGGGAGCATTCCCTGGGGGCGAGCAGTTCTTC. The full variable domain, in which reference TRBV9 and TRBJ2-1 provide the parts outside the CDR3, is DSGVTQTPKHLITATGQRVTLRCSPRSGDLSVYWYQQSLDQGLQFLIQYYNGEERAKGNILERFSAQQFPDLHSELNLSSLELGDSALYFCASSVVGGAFPGGEQFFGPGTRLTVL.

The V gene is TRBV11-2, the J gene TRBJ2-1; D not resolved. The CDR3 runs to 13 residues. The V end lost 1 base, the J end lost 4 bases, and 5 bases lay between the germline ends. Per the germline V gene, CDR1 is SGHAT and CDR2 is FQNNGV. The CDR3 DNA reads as TGTGCCAGCAGCTTAGCCGGGTACAATGAGCAGTTCTTC. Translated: CASSLAGYNEQFF.

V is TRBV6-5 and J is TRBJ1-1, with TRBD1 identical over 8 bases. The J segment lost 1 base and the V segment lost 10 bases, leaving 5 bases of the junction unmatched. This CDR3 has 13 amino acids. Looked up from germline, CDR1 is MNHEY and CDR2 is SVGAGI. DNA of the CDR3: TGTGCCACCCACCAGGGGGCGAACACTGAAGCTTTCTTT. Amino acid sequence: CATHQGANTEAFF.

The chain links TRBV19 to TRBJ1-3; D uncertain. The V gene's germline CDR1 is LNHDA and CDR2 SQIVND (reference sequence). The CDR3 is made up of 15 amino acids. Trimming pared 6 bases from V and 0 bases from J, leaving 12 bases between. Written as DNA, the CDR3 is TGTGCCAGTAGCTATGTTGGGAGCTCTGGAAACACCATATATTTT. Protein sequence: CASSYVGSSGNTIYF.

The CDR3 reads CATAGLTYEQYF. The CDR3 nucleotides are TGTGCCACCGCGGGGCTTACCTACGAGCAGTACTTC. V gene TRBV2 combines with J gene TRBJ2-7; tentatively, D is TRBD2 (6 bases). The CDR3 is 12 residues long. Trimming cost V 10 bases and J 2 bases, with 12 bases left between them. Germline CDR1 SNHLY, CDR2 FYNNEI.

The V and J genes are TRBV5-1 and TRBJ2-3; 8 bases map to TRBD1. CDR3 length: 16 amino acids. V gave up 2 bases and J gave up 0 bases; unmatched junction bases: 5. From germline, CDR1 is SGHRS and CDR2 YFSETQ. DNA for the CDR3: TGCGCCAGCAGCTTCCTCGGGACAGGAAGCACAGATACGCAGTATTTT. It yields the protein CASSFLGTGSTDTQYF.

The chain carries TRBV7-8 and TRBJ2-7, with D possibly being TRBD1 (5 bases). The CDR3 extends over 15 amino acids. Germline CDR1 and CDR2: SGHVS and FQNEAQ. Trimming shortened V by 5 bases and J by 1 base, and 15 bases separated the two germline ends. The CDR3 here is CASSSGPDKSYEQYF. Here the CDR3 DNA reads TGTGCCAGCAGCAGTGGGCCGGACAAATCCTACGAGCAGTACTTC.

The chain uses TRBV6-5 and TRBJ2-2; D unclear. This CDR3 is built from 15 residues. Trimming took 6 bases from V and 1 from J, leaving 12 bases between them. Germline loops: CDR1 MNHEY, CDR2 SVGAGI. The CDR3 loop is CASRDPGQNTGELFF. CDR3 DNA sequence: TGTGCCAGCAGGGATCCGGGTCAGAACACCGGGGAGCTGTTTTTT.

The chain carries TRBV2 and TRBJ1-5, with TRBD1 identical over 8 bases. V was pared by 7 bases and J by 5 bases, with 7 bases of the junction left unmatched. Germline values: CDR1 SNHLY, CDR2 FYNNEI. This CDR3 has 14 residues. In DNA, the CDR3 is TGTGCCAGCAAGTCGGACAGGGCGGATCAGCCCCAGCATTTT. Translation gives CASKSDRADQPQHF.

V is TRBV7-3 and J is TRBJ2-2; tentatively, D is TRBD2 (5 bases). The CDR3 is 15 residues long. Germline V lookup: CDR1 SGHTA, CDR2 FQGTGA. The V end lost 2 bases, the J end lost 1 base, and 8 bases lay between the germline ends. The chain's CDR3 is CASSLYRGNTGELFF. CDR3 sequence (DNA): TGTGCCAGCAGCTTATATCGGGGGAACACCGGGGAGCTGTTTTTT.

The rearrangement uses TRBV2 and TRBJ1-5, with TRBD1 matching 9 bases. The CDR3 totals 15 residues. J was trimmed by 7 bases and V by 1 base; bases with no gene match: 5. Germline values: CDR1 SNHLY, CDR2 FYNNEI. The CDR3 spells CASSEGGTGWQPQHF. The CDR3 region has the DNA TGTGCCAGCAGTGAAGGGGGGACAGGGTGGCAGCCCCAGCATTTT.

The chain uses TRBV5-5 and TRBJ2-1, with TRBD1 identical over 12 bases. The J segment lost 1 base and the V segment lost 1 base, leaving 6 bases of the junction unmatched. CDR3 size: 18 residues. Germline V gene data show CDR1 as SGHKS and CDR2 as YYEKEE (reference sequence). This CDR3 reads CASSLLGQGARSYNEQFF. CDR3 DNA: TGTGCCAGCAGCTTGTTGGGACAGGGGGCCCGATCCTACAATGAGCAGTTCTTC.

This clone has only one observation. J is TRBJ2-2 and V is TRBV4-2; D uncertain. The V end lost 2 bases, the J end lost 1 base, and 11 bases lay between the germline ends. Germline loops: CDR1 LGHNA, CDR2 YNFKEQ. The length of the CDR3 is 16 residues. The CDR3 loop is CASSQMGIWNTGELFF. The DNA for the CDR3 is TGTGCCAGCAGCCAAATGGGGATATGGAACACCGGGGAGCTGTTTTTT.